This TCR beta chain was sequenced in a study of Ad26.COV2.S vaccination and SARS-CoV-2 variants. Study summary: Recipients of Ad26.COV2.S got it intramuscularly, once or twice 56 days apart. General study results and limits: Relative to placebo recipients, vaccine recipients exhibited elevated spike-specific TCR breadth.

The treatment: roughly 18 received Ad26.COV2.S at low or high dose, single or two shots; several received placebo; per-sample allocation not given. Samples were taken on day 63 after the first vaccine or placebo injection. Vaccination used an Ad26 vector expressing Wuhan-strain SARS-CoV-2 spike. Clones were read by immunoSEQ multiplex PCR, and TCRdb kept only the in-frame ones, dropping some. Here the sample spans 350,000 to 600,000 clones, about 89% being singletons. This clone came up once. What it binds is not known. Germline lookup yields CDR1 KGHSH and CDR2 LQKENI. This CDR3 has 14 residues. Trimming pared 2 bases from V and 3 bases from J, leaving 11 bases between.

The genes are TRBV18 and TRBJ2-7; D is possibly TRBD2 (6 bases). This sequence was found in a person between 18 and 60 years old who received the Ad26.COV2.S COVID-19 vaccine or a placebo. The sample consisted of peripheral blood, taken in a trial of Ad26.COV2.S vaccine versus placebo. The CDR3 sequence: CASSPASAYYEQYF. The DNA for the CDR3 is TGTGCCAGCTCACCAGCTAGCGCCTACTACGAGCAGTACTTC. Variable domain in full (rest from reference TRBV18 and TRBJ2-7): NAGVMQNPRHLVRRRGQEARLRCSPMKGHSHVYWYRQLPEEGLKFMVYLQKENIIDESGMPKERFSAEFPKEGPSILRIQQVVRGDSAAYFCASSPASAYYEQYFGPGTRLTVT.